The sequence of this T cell receptor (beta chain) was determined in a study of blood T cell repertoires in COVID-19. Original methodology: Nucleated cell counts were estimated from reference gene primer amplification. Sequenced by immunoSEQ multiplex PCR; TCRdb stores in-frame clones only, minus some. Clone size and the V and J calls come from that table; the DNA yielded D and trimming. The data show around 300,000 clones, under 90% seen once. CDR1 and CDR2 (germline): SGHTA, FQGTGA. There are 16 residues in the CDR3. The germline V and J ends were trimmed by 3 bases and 2 bases, with 14 bases remaining between them.

The sequenced sample consisted of peripheral blood. The clonotype comes from a woman in her fifties or sixties who had recovered from COVID-19. The chain recombines TRBV7-3 with TRBJ1-3, with unresolved D. CDR3 nucleotide sequence: TGTGCCAGCAGCTTCGGACCGGGAAGGGCTGGAAACACCATATATTTT. Translating gives CASSFGPGRAGNTIYF.